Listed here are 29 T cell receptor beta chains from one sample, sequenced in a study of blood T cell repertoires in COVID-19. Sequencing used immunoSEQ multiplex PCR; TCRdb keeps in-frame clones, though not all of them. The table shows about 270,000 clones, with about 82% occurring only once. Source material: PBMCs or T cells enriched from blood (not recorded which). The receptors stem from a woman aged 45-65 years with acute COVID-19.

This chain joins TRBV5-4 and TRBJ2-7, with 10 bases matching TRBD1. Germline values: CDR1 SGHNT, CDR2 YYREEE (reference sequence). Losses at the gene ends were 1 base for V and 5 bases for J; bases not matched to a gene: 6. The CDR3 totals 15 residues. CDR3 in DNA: TGTGCCAGCAGCTTGAGGGTGACAGGGGGCAACGAGCAGTACTTC. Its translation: CASSLRVTGGNEQYF. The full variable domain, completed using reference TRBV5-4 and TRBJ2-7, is ETGVTQSPTHLIKTRGQQVTLRCSSQSGHNTVSWYQQALGQGPQFIFQYYREEENGRGNFPPRFSGLQFPNYSSELNVNALELDDSALYLCASSLRVTGGNEQYFGPGTRLTVT.

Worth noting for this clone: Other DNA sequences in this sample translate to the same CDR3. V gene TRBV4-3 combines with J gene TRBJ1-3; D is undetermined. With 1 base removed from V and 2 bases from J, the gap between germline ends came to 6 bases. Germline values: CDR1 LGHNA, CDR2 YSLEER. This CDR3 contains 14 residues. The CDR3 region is CASSQGQTGNTIYF. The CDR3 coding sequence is TGCGCCAGCAGCCAAGGACAAACTGGAAACACCATATATTTT.

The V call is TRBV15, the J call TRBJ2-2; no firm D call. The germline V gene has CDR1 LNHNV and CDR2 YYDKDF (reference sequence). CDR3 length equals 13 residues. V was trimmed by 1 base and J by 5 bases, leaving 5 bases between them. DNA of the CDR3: TGTGCCACCAGCAGAGTTCTGACCGGGGAGCTGTTTTTT. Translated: CATSRVLTGELFF.

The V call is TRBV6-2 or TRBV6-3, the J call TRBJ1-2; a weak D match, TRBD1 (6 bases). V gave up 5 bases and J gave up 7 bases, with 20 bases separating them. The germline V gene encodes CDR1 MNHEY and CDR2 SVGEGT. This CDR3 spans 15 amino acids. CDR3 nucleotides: TGTGCCAGCAGTACCCCCACCACAGGGTTAGGTGGCTACACCTTC. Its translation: CASSTPTTGLGGYTF.

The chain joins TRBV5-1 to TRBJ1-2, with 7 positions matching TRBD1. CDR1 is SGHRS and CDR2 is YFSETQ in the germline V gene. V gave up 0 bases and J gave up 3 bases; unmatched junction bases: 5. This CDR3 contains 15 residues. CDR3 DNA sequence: TGCGCCAGCAGCTTGGAACAGGGGTCCGACTATGGCTACACCTTC. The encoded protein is CASSLEQGSDYGYTF.

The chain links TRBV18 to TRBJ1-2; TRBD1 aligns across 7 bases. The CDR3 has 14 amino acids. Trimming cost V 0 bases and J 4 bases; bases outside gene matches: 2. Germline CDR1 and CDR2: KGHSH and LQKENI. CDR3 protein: CASSPPDRSYGYTF. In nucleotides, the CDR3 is TGTGCCAGCTCACCACCGGACAGGTCCTATGGCTACACCTTC.

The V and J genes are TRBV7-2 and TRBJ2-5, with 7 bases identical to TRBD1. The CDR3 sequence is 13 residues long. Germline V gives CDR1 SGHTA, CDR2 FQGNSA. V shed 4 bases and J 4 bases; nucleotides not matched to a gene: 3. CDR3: CASSSTGPETQYF. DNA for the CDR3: TGTGCCAGCAGCTCGACAGGGCCAGAGACCCAGTACTTC.

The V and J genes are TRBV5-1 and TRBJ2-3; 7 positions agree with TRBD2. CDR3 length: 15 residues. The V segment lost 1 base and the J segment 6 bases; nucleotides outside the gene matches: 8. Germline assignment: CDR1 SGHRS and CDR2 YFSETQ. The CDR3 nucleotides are TGCGCCAGCAGCTTGAGCGGGGAGCGTACCGATACGCAGTATTTT. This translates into CASSLSGERTDTQYF.

The CDR3 protein is CATSRRGGVGAFF. The CDR3 bases are TGTGCCACCAGCAGGAGAGGGGGGGTAGGAGCTTTCTTT. The rearrangement links TRBV15 to TRBJ1-1; maybe TRBD1 (6 bases). Germline CDR1 and CDR2: LNHNV and YYDKDF (reference sequence). Trimming shortened V by 3 bases and J by 10 bases, and 15 bases separated the two germline ends. This CDR3 is 13 amino acids long.

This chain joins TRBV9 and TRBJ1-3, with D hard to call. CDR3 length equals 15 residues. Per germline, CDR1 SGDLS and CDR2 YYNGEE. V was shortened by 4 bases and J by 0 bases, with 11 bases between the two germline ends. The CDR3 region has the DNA TGTGCCAGCAGCCCCCGAGTAATCTCTGGAAACACCATATATTTT. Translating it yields CASSPRVISGNTIYF.

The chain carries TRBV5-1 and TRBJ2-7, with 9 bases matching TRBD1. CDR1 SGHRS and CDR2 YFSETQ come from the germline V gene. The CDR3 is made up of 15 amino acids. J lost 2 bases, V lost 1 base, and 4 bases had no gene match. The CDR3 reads CASSLTGTGTYEQYF. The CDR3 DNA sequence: TGCGCCAGCAGCTTGACCGGGACAGGGACCTACGAGCAGTACTTC.

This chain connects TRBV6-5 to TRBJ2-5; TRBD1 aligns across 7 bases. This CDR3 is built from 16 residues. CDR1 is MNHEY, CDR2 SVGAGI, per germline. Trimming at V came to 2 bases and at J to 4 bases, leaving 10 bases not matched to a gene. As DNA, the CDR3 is TGTGCCAGCAGTTACACCCAACAGGGGCCGGCAGAGACCCAGTACTTC. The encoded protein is CASSYTQQGPAETQYF.

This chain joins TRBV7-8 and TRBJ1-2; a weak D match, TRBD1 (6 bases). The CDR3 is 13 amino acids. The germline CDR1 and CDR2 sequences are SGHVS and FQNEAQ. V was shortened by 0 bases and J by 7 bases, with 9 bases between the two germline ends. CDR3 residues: CASSLARGAGYTF. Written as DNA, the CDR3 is TGTGCCAGCAGCTTAGCCCGGGGGGCTGGCTACACCTTC.

The CDR3 loop is CASSNLAGGSYNEQFF. CDR3 bases: TGTGCCAGCAGCAACCTTGCCGGGGGGTCCTACAATGAGCAGTTCTTC. V usage is TRBV7-3 and J usage is TRBJ2-1, with 7 bases matching TRBD2. Germline V gene lookup returns CDR1 SGHTA and CDR2 FQGTGA. This CDR3 comprises 16 residues. The trim removed 5 bases at V and 1 base at J, leaving 8 bases unmatched.

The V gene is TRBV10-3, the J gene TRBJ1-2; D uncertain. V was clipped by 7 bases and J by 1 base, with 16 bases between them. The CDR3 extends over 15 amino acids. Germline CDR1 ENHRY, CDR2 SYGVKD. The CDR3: CAIKPGMENNYGYTF. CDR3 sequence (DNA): TGTGCCATCAAGCCGGGGATGGAGAATAACTATGGCTACACCTTC.

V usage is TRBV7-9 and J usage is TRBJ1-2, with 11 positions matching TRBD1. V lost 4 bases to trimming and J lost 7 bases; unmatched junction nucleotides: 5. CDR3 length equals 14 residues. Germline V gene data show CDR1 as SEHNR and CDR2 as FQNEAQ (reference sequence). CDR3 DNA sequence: TGTGCCAGCAGCTCCGGACAGGGGGCTCCTGGCTACACCTTC. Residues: CASSSGQGAPGYTF.

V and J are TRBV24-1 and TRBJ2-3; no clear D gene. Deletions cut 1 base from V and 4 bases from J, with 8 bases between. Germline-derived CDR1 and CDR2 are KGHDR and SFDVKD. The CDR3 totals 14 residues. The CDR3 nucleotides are TGTGCCACCAGTGATTTAAAACAATCAGATACGCAGTATTTT. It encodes CATSDLKQSDTQYF.

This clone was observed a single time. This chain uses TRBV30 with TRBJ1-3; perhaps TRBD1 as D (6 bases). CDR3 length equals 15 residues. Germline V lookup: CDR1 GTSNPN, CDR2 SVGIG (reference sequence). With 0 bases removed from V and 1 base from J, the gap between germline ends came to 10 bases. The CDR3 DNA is TGTGCCTGGAGTGTACAGGGATTGTCTGGAAACACCATATATTTT. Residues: CAWSVQGLSGNTIYF. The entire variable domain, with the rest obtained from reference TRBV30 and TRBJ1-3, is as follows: SQTIHQWPATLVQPVGSPLSLECTVEGTSNPNLYWYRQAAGRGLQLLFYSVGIGQISSEVPQNLSASRPQDRQFILSSKKLLLSDSGFYLCAWSVQGLSGNTIYFGEGSWLTVV.

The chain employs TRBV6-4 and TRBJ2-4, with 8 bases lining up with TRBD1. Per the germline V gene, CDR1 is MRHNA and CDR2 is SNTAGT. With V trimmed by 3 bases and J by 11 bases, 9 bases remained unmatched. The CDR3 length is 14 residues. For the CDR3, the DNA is TGTGCCAGCAGTGAGGGGCAGGGGGCGAGCGTTCAGTACTTC. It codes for CASSEGQGASVQYF.

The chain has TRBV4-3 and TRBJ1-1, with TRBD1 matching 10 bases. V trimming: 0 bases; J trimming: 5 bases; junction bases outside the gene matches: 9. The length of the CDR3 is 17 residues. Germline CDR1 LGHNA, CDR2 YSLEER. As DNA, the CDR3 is TGCGCCAGCAGCCAAGACGTTTCGACAGGGGGCAAAACTGAAGCTTTCTTT. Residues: CASSQDVSTGGKTEAFF.

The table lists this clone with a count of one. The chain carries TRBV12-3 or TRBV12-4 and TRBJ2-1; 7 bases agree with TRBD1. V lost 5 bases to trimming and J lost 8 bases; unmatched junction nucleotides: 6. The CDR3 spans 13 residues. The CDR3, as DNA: TGTGCCAGCAGTCACCTCGGACAGGATGAGCAGTTCTTC. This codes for CASSHLGQDEQFF.

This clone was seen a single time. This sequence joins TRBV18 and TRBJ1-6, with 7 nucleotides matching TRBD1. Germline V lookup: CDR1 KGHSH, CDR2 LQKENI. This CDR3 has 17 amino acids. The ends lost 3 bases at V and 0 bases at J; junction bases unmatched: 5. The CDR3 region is CASSPPGQSSYNSPLHF. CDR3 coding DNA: TGTGCCAGCTCACCCCCGGGACAGAGCTCCTATAATTCACCCCTCCACTTT.

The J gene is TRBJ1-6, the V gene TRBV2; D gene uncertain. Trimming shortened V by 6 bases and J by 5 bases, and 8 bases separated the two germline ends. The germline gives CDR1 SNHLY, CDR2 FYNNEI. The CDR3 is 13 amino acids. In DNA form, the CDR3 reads TGTGCCAGCAGATCCCAGAATAATTCACCCCTCCACTTT. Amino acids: CASRSQNNSPLHF.

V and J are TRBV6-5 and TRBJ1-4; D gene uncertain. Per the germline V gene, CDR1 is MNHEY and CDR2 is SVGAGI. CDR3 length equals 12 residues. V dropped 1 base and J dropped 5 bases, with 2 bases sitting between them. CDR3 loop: CASSYLNEKLFF. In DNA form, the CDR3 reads TGTGCCAGCAGTTACTTAAATGAAAAACTGTTTTTT.

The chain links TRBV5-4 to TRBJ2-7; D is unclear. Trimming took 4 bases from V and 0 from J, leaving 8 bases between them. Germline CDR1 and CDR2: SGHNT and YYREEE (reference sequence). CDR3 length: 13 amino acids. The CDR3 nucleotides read TGTGCCAGCAGCGGCAGGAACTCCTACGAGCAGTACTTC. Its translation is CASSGRNSYEQYF.

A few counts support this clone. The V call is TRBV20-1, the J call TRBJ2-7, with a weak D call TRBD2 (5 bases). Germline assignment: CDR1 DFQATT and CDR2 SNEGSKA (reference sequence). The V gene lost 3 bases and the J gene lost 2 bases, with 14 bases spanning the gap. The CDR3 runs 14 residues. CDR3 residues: CSASTSGFPYEQYF. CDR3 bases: TGCAGTGCTAGTACCTCGGGGTTTCCCTACGAGCAGTACTTC.

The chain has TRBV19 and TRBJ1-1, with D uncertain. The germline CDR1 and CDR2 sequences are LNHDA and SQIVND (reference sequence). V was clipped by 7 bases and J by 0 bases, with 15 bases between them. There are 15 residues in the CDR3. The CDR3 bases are TGTGCCAGTACCTTGACAACAGAAATGAACACTGAAGCTTTCTTT. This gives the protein CASTLTTEMNTEAFF.

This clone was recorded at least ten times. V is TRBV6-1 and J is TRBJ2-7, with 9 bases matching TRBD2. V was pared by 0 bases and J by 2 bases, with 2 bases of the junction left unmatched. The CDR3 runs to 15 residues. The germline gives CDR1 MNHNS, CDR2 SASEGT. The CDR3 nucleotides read TGTGCCAGCAGTGAAGCCGGCGGGGGGGCCTACGAGCAGTACTTC. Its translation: CASSEAGGGAYEQYF.

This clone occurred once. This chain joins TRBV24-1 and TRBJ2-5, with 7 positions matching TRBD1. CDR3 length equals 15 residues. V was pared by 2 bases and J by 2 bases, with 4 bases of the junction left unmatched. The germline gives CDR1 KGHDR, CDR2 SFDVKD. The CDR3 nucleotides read TGTGCCACCAGTGATTCTAGGGGGCCTCAAGAGACCCAGTACTTC. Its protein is CATSDSRGPQETQYF.